A single sample gave rise to the 19 T cell receptor beta chains below, sequenced in a study of regulatory T cells in long-lasting Graves disease (dated by TCRdb to the early 2020s). The label giving this sample's time point can be read as: newly diagnosed GD, antithyroid drugs for less than 3 months. RNA was extracted from PBMCs in TRIzol for both TCR sequencing and RNA sequencing. Library generation was performed with multiplex PCR. This sample was sequenced with an Illumina HiSeq 4000. CDR3 regions were amplified by Arm-PCR with iRepertoire HTBI primers to construct TCR beta libraries. TCRdb passed the public sequencing reads through fastp at Q25 and MiXCR, retaining productive beta sequences. Rows with one shared CDR3 protein collapse into an entry with the most common genes and DNA. This sample holds approximately 210,000 distinct CDR3 sequences; about 18% were observed only once. The biggest ten clones account for approximately 20% of the sample.

Source: peripheral blood mononuclear cells (PBMCs), taken at new diagnosis, from a patient treated with antithyroid drugs. These receptors were taken from a female donor with Graves disease.

The table lists this clonotype with many counts. The genes are TRBV24-1 and TRBJ2-1; D assignment may be TRBD1 or TRBD2 (6 bases each). The germline V gene has CDR1 KGHDR and CDR2 SFDVKD. This CDR3 region has 14 residues. Trimming took 3 bases from V and 9 from J, leaving 14 bases between them. The CDR3 DNA reads TGTGCCACCAGTGATCCCGGAAGGGGGGCTGAGCAGTTCTTC. Translation gives CATSDPGRGAEQFF.

The rearrangement uses TRBV7-2 and TRBJ1-5; the D gene is possibly TRBD1 (5 bases). Per the germline V gene, CDR1 is SGHTA and CDR2 is FQGNSA. V dropped 3 bases and J dropped 2 bases, with 8 bases sitting between them. This CDR3 has 14 residues. As DNA, the CDR3 is TGTGCCAGCAGCTTCACAGGACGCAATCAGCCCCAGCATTTT. It encodes CASSFTGRNQPQHF.

This clonotype was seen at least ten times. The chain recombines TRBV3-1 with TRBJ2-2, with 9 bases lining up with TRBD1. Trimming cost V 2 bases and J 3 bases; bases outside gene matches: 1. Per germline, CDR1 LGHDT and CDR2 YNNKEL (reference sequence). The CDR3 covers 15 residues. The CDR3 sequence is CASSQWTGDTGELFF. The DNA of the CDR3 is TGTGCCAGCAGCCAATGGACAGGGGACACCGGGGAGCTGTTTTTT.

Ten or more counts support this clonotype. This chain connects TRBV12-3 or TRBV12-4 to TRBJ2-1, with 7 bases that match TRBD1. There are 13 residues in the CDR3. The trim removed 1 base at V and 15 bases at J, leaving 9 bases unmatched. CDR3 nucleotides: TGTGCCAGCAGTTTAGGGACAGGTCGCAAAATGTTCTTC. It yields the protein CASSLGTGRKMFF.

Ten or more counts support this clonotype. The rearrangement uses TRBV20-1 and TRBJ1-1; no clear D gene. The CDR3 is 14 amino acids. V gave up 1 base and J gave up 1 base, with 10 bases separating them. Germline V gene lookup returns CDR1 DFQATT and CDR2 SNEGSKA (reference sequence). The CDR3 bases are TGCAGTGCTAGAGGGCCCTGGGCGAACACTGAAGCTTTCTTT. Its protein product is CSARGPWANTEAFF.

In its sample, this clonotype was seen many times. The rearrangement links TRBV28 to TRBJ2-2; 9 bases are a match to TRBD1. Germline-derived CDR1 and CDR2 are MDHEN and SYDVKM. The CDR3 covers 15 residues. Trimming at V came to 5 bases and at J to 7 bases, leaving 8 bases not matched to a gene. The CDR3 loop is CASSTRTGAGGELFF. For the CDR3, the DNA is TGTGCCAGCAGTACACGGACAGGGGCGGGCGGGGAGCTGTTTTTT.

This clonotype was seen many times. Germline and junction disagree at one end, which may indicate a read error. This sequence joins TRBV7-3 and TRBJ2-5; TRBD2 agrees at 8 bases. The CDR3 loop spans 16 amino acids. Germline CDR1 reads SGHTA; CDR2 reads FQGTGA. Here the CDR3 reads CASSFAGGPNQGTQYF. The CDR3 region has the DNA TGTGCCAGCAGCTTTGCGGGAGGCCCCAACCAAGGGACCCAGTACTTC.

This clonotype was seen at least ten times. J is TRBJ1-1 and V is TRBV13; 8 nucleotides align to TRBD1. Looked up from germline, CDR1 is PRHDT and CDR2 is FYEKMQ (reference sequence). Losses at the gene ends were 4 bases for V and 10 bases for J; bases not matched to a gene: 8. The CDR3 extends over 13 amino acids. This CDR3 reads CASSSTGTGLAFF. The CDR3 DNA reads as TGTGCCAGCAGCTCCACCGGGACAGGCTTAGCTTTCTTT.

This clonotype was seen repeatedly, ten times or more. The chain has TRBV28 and TRBJ1-5; 10 nucleotides align to TRBD1. Trimming took 1 base from V and 3 from J; bases not matched to a gene: 3. The CDR3 is 16 residues long. Germline V gene lookup returns CDR1 MDHEN and CDR2 SYDVKM. CDR3 in DNA: TGTGCCAGCAGTTTATTGACAGGGGGCACCAATCAGCCCCAGCATTTT. Translation: CASSLLTGGTNQPQHF. Drawing the rest from reference TRBV28 and TRBJ1-5, the complete variable domain is DVKVTQSSRYLVKRTGEKVFLECVQDMDHENMFWYRQDPGLGLRLIYFSYDVKMKEKGDIPEGYSVSREKKERFSLILESASTNQTSMYLCASSLLTGGTNQPQHFGDGTRLSIL.

CDR3 nucleotide sequence: TGCGCCAGCAGCCACATCCTGTTCTTTGCGGGGGGTGAAGCTTTCTTT. This gives the protein CASSHILFFAGGEAFF. The chain employs TRBV4-1 and TRBJ1-1; a possible D gene is TRBD1 (5 bases). There are 16 residues in the CDR3. CDR1 and CDR2 (germline): MGHRA, YSYEKL. The V end was cut by 3 bases, the J end by 7 bases, with 21 bases between.

This chain links TRBV5-4 with TRBJ2-1; 11 bases line up with TRBD2. The CDR3 loop spans 15 amino acids. CDR1 is SGHNT and CDR2 is YYREEE in the germline V gene (reference sequence). V lost 3 bases, J lost 9 bases, and 8 bases stayed unmatched. CDR3 DNA: TGTGCCAGCAGCTCCTTAGCGGGAGGGCCGGGTGAGCAGTTCTTC. Protein sequence: CASSSLAGGPGEQFF.

This clonotype was detected a few times. A much more abundant neighbour one base away suggests this may be a read error. The chain combines TRBV12-3 or TRBV12-4 with TRBJ2-2; a possible D gene is TRBD2 (6 bases). The CDR3 sequence is 13 residues long. Here the CDR3 reads CASRPSNTGGLFF. The CDR3 nucleotides read TGTGCCAGCAGACCGTCAAACACCGGGGGGCTGTTTTTT.

Ten or more counts support this clonotype. The J gene is TRBJ2-5, the V gene TRBV12-3 or TRBV12-4; D possibly corresponds to TRBD1 (8 bases). With the DNA end fitting TRBJ2-1 better, the J assignment may be wrong. This CDR3 spans 15 amino acids. CDR3 nucleotides: TGTGCCAGCAGCCCAGGGGGCGGGAGTTTCCATGAGCAGTTCTTC. Encoded protein: CASSPGGGSFHEQFF.

At least ten counts were recorded for this clonotype. The chain recombines TRBV11-3 with TRBJ1-1; tentatively, D is TRBD1 (6 bases). The V gene lost 3 bases and the J gene lost 5 bases, with 16 bases spanning the gap. The CDR3 extends over 15 amino acids. The germline V gene has CDR1 SGHNT and CDR2 YENEEA. The CDR3 DNA follows: TGTGCCAGCAGCTTGAGCGGGGGCGCGGGAACTGAAGCTTTCTTT. It yields the protein CASSLSGGAGTEAFF.

This clonotype was observed at least ten times. The gene calls are TRBV6-1 and TRBJ2-1, with a tentative D call TRBD1 (6 bases). Germline values: CDR1 MNHNS, CDR2 SASEGT. The CDR3 loop spans 14 amino acids. Trimming left V 0 bases short and J 9 bases short, with 12 bases between. CDR3 amino acids: CASSEAGGNGEQFF. CDR3 nucleotides: TGTGCCAGCAGTGAAGCTGGGGGCAATGGTGAGCAGTTCTTC.

This clonotype was detected ten times or more. The V and J genes are TRBV7-2 and TRBJ2-1; 9 bases align to TRBD2. V was pared by 5 bases and J by 8 bases, with 13 bases of the junction left unmatched. Looked up from germline, CDR1 is SGHTA and CDR2 is FQGNSA. This CDR3 has 16 amino acids. The CDR3, as DNA: TGTGCCAGCAGCACCCGAGCGGGAGGCCGCAGCTATGAGCAGTTCTTC. Its protein is CASSTRAGGRSYEQFF.

This clonotype occurred many times. This chain joins TRBV9 and TRBJ1-1, with D perhaps matching TRBD1 (6 bases). Germline V CDR1 and CDR2: SGDLS, YYNGEE. This CDR3 is 15 amino acids long. The V end lost 4 bases, the J end lost 11 bases, and 24 bases lay between the germline ends. CDR3 in amino acids: CASSFSAQGGDRAFF. The CDR3 region has the DNA TGTGCCAGCAGCTTCTCGGCACAGGGAGGAGATCGGGCTTTCTTT.

The genes are TRBV12-3 or TRBV12-4 and TRBJ2-5; D may be TRBD1 (6 bases). V was cut by 4 bases and J by 2 bases, with 17 bases left in between. The CDR3 loop spans 16 amino acids. In DNA form, the CDR3 reads TGTGCCAGCAGTTCCCACCCGGACAGCTATCAAGAGACCCAGTACTTC. It codes for CASSSHPDSYQETQYF.

At least ten counts were recorded for this clonotype. The V and J genes are TRBV28 and TRBJ1-3; D not certain. CDR3 size: 14 residues. Germline values: CDR1 MDHEN, CDR2 SYDVKM. V was clipped by 7 bases and J by 0 bases, with 10 bases between them. CDR3 bases: TGTGCCAGCACCCTAGGCTTCTCTGGAAACACCATATATTTT. This translates into CASTLGFSGNTIYF. The whole variable domain, remainder taken from reference TRBV28 and TRBJ1-3, is DVKVTQSSRYLVKRTGEKVFLECVQDMDHENMFWYRQDPGLGLRLIYFSYDVKMKEKGDIPEGYSVSREKKERFSLILESASTNQTSMYLCASTLGFSGNTIYFGEGSWLTVV.